The clone carrying this T cell receptor (beta chain) was seen only a few times. Antigen: not known. Germline assignment: CDR1 SGHAT and CDR2 FQNNGV. V shed 1 base and J shed 12 bases, with 7 bases lying between them. The CDR3 consists of 11 residues. The PCR employed 60 Vbeta primers together with 13 Jbeta primers. Some clones are missing from TCRdb's copy, which holds only in-frame ones; the method was immunoSEQ multiplex PCR. Here the sample spans about 94,000 clones, 6% to 9% being singletons. The sample is drawn from a study of cytomegalovirus exposure and HLA in healthy donors. Broader study findings: The analysis excluded some indistinguishable V segments, including TRBV6-2 and TRBV6-3. CMV antigen specificity was confirmed in vitro for a few CMV-associated chains. Later on, a genetic analysis was performed. It linked a missense variant in DCLRE1C with V- and J-gene trimming of TCR beta.

This clonotype was sampled from a man in his forties or fifties in good health and CMV-seronegative. The rearrangement joins TRBV11-2 to TRBJ2-1, with D maybe TRBD2 (5 bases). Sequencing used PBMCs. CDR3 coding DNA: TGTGCCAGCAGCTTAGCTAGCCCGCAGTTCTTC. It codes for CASSLASPQFF.